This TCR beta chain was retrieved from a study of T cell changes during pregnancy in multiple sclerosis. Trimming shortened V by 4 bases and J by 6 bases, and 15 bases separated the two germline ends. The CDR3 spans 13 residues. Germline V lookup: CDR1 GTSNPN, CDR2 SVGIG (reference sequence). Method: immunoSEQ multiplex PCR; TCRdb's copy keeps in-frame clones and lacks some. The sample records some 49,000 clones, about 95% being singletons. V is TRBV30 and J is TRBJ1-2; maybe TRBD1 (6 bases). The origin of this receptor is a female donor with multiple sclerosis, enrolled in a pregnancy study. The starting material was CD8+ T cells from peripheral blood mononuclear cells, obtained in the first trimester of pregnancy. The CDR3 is CAWTLRAGDGYTF. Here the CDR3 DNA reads TGTGCCTGGACCCTACGGGCAGGGGATGGCTACACCTTC.